The entry below gives a single TCR beta chain sequence along with its context. Its target is not known. This specimen belongs to a study of cytomegalovirus exposure and HLA in healthy donors. Study information: Around 200 million T cells yielded approximately 100 million unique TCR beta sequences, as an earlier analysis found. Findings and caveats of the study: HLA alleles showed associations with roughly 17,000 TCR beta sequences in a later analysis, at a 0.05 false discovery rate. Researchers reported in a later analysis that a missense DCLRE1C variant was tied to TCR beta V- and J-gene trimming. HLA restriction was apparent for most CMV-associated TCR beta chains in a later analysis.

PCR was performed using 60 Vbeta and 13 Jbeta primers. This table comes from immunoSEQ multiplex PCR, and its TCRdb copy is limited to in-frame clones, with some not included. The sample has over 70,000 clones, about three quarters seen once. CDR3 length: 14 residues. Trimming took off 8 bases at V and 5 bases at J, with 17 bases between the two ends. Germline V CDR1 and CDR2: MDHEN, SYDVKM. The chain carries TRBV28 and TRBJ2-3, with D possibly matching TRBD2 (5 bases). The specimen was PBMCs. The receptor was derived from a man aged 45 to 65 in good health and CMV-seropositive. CDR3: CASARWERRDTQYF. CDR3 nucleotides: TGTGCCAGCGCCCGTTGGGAGCGGAGAGATACGCAGTATTTT.